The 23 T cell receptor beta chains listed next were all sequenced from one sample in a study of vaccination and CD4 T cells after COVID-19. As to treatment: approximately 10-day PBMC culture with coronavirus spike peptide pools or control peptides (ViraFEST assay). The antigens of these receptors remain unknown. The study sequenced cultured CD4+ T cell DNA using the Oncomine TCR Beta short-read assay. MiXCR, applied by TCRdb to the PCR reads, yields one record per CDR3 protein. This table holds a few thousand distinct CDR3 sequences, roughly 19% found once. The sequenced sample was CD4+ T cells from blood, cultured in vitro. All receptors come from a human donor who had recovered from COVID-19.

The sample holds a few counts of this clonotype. CDR3 nucleotide sequence: TGCAGTGCTAGAGAGGACAGGGGGAATTCACCCCTCCACTTT. It yields the protein CSAREDRGNSPLHF. V is TRBV20-1 and J is TRBJ1-6; 10 positions match TRBD1. The CDR3 contains 14 residues. V lost 0 bases to trimming and J lost 7 bases; unmatched junction nucleotides: 0. Germline V lookup: CDR1 DFQATT, CDR2 SNEGSKA (reference sequence).

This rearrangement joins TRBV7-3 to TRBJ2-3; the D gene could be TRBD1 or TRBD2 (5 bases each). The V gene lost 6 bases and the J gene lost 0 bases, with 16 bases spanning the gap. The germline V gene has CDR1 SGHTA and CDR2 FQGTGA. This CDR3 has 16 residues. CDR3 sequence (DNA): TGTGCCAGCAGTCCCGGGGCCCAAAGTAGCACAGATACGCAGTATTTT. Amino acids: CASSPGAQSSTDTQYF.

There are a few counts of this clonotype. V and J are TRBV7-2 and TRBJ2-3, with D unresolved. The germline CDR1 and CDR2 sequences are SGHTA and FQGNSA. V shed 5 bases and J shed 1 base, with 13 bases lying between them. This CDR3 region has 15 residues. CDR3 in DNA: TGTGCCAGCAGCCCCTCTGGCCGGGGCACAGATACGCAGTATTTT. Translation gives CASSPSGRGTDTQYF. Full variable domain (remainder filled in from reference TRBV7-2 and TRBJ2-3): GAGVSQSPSNKVTEKGKDVELRCDPISGHTALYWYRQSLGQGLEFLIYFQGNSAPDKSGLPSDRFSAERTGGSVSTLTIQRTQQEDSAVYLCASSPSGRGTDTQYFGPGTRLTVL.

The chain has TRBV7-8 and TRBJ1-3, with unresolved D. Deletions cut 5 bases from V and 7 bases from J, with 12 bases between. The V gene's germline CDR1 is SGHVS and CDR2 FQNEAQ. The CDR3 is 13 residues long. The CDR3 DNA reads TGTGCCAGCAGCCCTACTTCTCGGAACACCATATATTTT. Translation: CASSPTSRNTIYF.

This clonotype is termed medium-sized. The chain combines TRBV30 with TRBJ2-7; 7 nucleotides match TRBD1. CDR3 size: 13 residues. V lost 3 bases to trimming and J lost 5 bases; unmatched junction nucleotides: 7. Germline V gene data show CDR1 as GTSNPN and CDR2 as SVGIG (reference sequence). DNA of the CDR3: TGTGCCTGGAGGACAGGGTTAAACCACGAGCAGTACTTC. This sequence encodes CAWRTGLNHEQYF.

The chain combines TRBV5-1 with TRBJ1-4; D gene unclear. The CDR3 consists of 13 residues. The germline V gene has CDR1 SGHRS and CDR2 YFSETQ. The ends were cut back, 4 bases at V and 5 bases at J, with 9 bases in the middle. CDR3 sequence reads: CASSPGPNEKLFF. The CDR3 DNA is TGCGCCAGCAGCCCGGGCCCCAATGAAAAACTGTTTTTT.

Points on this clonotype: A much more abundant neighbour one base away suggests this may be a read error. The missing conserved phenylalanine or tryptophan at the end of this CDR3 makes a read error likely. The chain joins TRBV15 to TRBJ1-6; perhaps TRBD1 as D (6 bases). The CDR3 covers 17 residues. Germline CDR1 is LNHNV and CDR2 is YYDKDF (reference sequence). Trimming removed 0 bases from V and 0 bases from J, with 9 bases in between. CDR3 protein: CATSRDQGSSYNSPLHL. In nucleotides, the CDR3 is TGTGCCACCAGCAGAGATCAGGGGAGCTCCTATAATTCACCCCTCCACCTT.

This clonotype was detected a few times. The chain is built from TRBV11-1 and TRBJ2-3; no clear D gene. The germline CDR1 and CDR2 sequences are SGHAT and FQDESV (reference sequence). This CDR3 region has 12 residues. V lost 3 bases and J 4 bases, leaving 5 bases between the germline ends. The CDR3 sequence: CASSFSADTQYF. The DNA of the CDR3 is TGTGCCAGCAGCTTCAGCGCAGATACGCAGTATTTT.

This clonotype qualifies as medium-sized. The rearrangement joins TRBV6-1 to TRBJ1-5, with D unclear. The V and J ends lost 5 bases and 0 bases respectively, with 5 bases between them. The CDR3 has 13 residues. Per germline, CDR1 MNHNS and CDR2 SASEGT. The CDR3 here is CASSPASNQPQHF. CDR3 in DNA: TGTGCCAGCAGTCCCGCTAGCAATCAGCCCCAGCATTTT.

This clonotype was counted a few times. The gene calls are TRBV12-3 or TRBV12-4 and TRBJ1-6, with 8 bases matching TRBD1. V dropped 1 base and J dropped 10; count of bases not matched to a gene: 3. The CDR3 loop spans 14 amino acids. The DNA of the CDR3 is TGTGCCAGCAGTTTAGGGACAGGGACCTCACCCCTCCACTTT. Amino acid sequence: CASSLGTGTSPLHF.

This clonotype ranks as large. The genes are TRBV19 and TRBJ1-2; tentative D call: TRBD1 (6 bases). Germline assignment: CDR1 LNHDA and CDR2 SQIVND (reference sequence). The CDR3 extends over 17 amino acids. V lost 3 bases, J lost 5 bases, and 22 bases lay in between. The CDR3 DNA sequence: TGTGCCAGTAGTATGAGTACCCTCCAGGGGCGTTTTTATGGCTACACCTTC. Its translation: CASSMSTLQGRFYGYTF.

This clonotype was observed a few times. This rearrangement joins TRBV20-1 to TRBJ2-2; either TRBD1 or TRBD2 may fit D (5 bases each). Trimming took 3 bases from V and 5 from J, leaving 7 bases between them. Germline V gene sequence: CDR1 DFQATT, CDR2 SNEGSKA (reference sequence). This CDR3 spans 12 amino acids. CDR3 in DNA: TGCAGTGCTAGCTGGGGGACCGGGGAGCTGTTTTTT. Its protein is CSASWGTGELFF.

The DNA of the CDR3 is TGCGCCAGCAGCCCTCCTTTAGGGACAACCGGGCGGGATGAGCAGTTCTTC. It yields the protein CASSPPLGTTGRDEQFF. The V gene is TRBV4-1, the J gene TRBJ2-1; the D gene is possibly TRBD1 (6 bases). Germline lookup yields CDR1 MGHRA and CDR2 YSYEKL. The CDR3 runs 17 residues. With 4 bases removed from V and 8 bases from J, the gap between germline ends came to 24 bases.

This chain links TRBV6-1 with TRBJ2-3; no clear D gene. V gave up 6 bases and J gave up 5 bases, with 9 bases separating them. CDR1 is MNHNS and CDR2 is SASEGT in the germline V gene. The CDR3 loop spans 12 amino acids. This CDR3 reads CASSRSGDTQYF. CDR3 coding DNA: TGTGCCAGCAGCCGAAGTGGAGATACGCAGTATTTT.

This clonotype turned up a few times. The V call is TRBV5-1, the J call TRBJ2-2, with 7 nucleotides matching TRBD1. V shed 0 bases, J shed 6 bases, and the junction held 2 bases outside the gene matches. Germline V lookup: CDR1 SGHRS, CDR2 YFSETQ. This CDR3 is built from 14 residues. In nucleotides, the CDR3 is TGCGCCAGCAGCTTGGGACAGGGAGCCGGGGAGCTGTTTTTT. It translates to CASSLGQGAGELFF.

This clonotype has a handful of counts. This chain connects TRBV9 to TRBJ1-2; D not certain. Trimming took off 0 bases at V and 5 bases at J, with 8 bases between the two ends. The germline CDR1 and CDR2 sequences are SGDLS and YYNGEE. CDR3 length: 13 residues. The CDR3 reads CASSVGYRYGYTF. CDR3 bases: TGTGCCAGCAGCGTAGGTTACCGATATGGCTACACCTTC.

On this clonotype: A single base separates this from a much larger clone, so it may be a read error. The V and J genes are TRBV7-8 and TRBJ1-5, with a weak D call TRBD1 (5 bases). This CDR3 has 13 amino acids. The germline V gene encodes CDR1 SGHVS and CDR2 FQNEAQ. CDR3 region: CASSLVGGQPRHF. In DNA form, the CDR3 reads TGTGCCAGCAGCTTAGTGGGGGGTCAGCCCCGGCATTTT.

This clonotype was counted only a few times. For the CDR3, the DNA is TGTGCCAGCAGTTTAAAGGGGGCAAGCTATGGCTACACCTTC. Protein product: CASSLKGASYGYTF. This chain joins TRBV27 and TRBJ1-2, with 7 bases identical to TRBD1. Germline trimming cut 2 bases from V and 4 bases from J; bases unmatched to any gene: 4. Germline assignment: CDR1 MNHEY and CDR2 SMNVEV (reference sequence). This CDR3 spans 14 amino acids.

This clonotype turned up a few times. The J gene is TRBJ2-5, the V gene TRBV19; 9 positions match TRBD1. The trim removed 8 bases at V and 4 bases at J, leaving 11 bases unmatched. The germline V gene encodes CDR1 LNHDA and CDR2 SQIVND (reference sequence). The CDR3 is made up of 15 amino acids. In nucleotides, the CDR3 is TGTGCCAGTTCTCCCGGGACAGGGTGGGGAGAGACCCAGTACTTC. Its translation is CASSPGTGWGETQYF.

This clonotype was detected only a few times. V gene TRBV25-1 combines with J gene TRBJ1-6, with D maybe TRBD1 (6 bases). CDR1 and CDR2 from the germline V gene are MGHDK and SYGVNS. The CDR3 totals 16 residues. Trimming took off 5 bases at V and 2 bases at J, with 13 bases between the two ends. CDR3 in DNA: TGTGCCAGCAGTCAATCAGGGGTAACCTATAATTCACCCCTCCACTTT. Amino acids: CASSQSGVTYNSPLHF.

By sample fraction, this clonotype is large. CDR3 nucleotides: TGTGCCAGTAGTATAATGGAGGGAGGCAATCAGCCCCAGCATTTT. Protein product: CASSIMEGGNQPQHF. The V gene is TRBV19, the J gene TRBJ1-5, with no clear D. Trimming pared 2 bases from V and 2 bases from J, leaving 10 bases between. The CDR3 length is 15 residues. The germline CDR1 and CDR2 sequences are LNHDA and SQIVND (reference sequence).

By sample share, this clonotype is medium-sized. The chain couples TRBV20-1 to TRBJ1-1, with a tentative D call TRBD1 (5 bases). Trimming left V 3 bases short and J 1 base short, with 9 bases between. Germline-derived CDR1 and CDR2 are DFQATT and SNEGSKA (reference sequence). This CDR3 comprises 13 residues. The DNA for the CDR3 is TGCAGTGCTAGGGGGCACTCGAACACTGAAGCTTTCTTT. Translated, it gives CSARGHSNTEAFF.

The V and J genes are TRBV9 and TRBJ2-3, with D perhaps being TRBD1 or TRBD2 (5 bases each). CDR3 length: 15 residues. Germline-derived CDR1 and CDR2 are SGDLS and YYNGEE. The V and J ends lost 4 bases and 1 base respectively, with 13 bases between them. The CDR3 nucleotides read TGTGCCAGCAGCCTATGGGACGGCGGCACAGATACGCAGTATTTT. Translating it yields CASSLWDGGTDTQYF.